This is a list of T cell receptor beta chains from one sample in a study of cytomegalovirus exposure and HLA in healthy donors. Generated by immunoSEQ multiplex PCR, the TCRdb table keeps only in-frame clones and is missing some. Of 150,000 to 200,000 clones listed, around 81% are singletons. Input material: PBMCs. The receptors here all came from a man aged 18 to 30 in good health and CMV-seronegative. Both conserved end residues are part of each CDR3. D genes are given only for firm matches. The size field is filled for only some rows; it gives once, few, many or a size class.

v_call,d_call,j_call,clone_size,cdr3_nt,cdr3_aa
TRBV4-3,TRBD1,TRBJ1-1,NA,TGCGCCAGCAGCCGAACGCGGGACAGGGGGGAAGCTTTCTTT,CASSRTRDRGEAFF
TRBV6-5,NA,TRBJ2-1,NA,TGTGCCAGCAGTACCCCCAACAGGGCCACGTTCTTC,CASSTPNRATFF
TRBV27,NA,TRBJ1-1,once,TGTGCCAGCAGCTCTCTGCCGACAGGTTTCACTGAAGCTTTCTTT,CASSSLPTGFTEAFF
TRBV29-1,TRBD2,TRBJ2-4,NA,TGCAGCGTTGAAGTTTTCCGGGAGGGGTCCAAAAACATTCAGTACTTC,CSVEVFREGSKNIQYF
TRBV7-9,TRBD2,TRBJ2-5,NA,TGTGCCAGCAGCCCCCTTAAGGGACTAGCGGGAGCGGGTCGGGAGACCCAGTACTTC,CASSPLKGLAGAGRETQYF
TRBV9,NA,TRBJ2-5,NA,TGTGCCAGCAGCGTACAGGGGCGCAGAGAGACCCAGTACTTC,CASSVQGRRETQYF
TRBV6-4,TRBD2,TRBJ2-1,few,TGTGCCAGCAGTCTCGGGACTAGCGGGAGTGATGAGCAGTTCTTC,CASSLGTSGSDEQFF
TRBV29-1,TRBD1,TRBJ1-3,NA,TGCAGCGTTGATGGGACAGGGGCTGGAAACACCATATATTTT,CSVDGTGAGNTIYF
TRBV11-2,TRBD1,TRBJ2-7,few,TGTGCCAGCCAGTCGGACAGGGGGTGGGGCGAGCAGTACTTC,CASQSDRGWGEQYF
TRBV19,TRBD1,TRBJ2-7,NA,TGTGCCAGTAGTGAAATCCGGGACAGGGGGCGCGTTTACGAGCAGTACTTC,CASSEIRDRGRVYEQYF
TRBV27,TRBD1,TRBJ1-5,NA,TGTGCCAGCAGTCTGACAGGGAGCAATCAGCCCCAGCATTTT,CASSLTGSNQPQHF
TRBV7-9,TRBD1,TRBJ2-2,NA,TGTTCCAGCAGCTTAACAGGACAGGGGGCTAGCACCGGGGAGCTGTTTTTT,CSSSLTGQGASTGELFF
TRBV11-2,NA,TRBJ2-1,NA,TGTGCCAGCAGCTTCTCGGCAGGGGTTTTGGATGAGCAGTTCTTC,CASSFSAGVLDEQFF
TRBV28,NA,TRBJ2-7,NA,TGTGCCAGCAGTTTGTCGGAGGGGGCGTCTTACGAGCAGTACTTC,CASSLSEGASYEQYF
TRBV6-4,NA,TRBJ1-1,NA,TGTGCCAGCAGTGACTCGGCTCAGGCGAACACTGAAGCTTTCTTT,CASSDSAQANTEAFF
TRBV4-3,TRBD1,TRBJ2-3,NA,TGCGCCAGCAGTAACAGGGGTATGACAGATACGCAGTATTTT,CASSNRGMTDTQYF
TRBV6-6,TRBD2,TRBJ2-7,NA,TGTGCCAGCAGTTACGACGGGGGGACGGGCTACGAGCAGTACTTC,CASSYDGGTGYEQYF
TRBV27,TRBD2,TRBJ2-2,NA,TGTGCCAGCAGGCCGGGACTAGAAGTCGGGGAGCTGTTTTTT,CASRPGLEVGELFF
TRBV5-1,TRBD1,TRBJ1-4,few,TGCGCCAGCAGCTTGGAGGGGACAGGGGATGAAAAACTGTTTTTT,CASSLEGTGDEKLFF
TRBV9,TRBD1,TRBJ1-4,NA,TGTGCCAGCAGGGCCCGGACAGGGAAGGGTAATGAAAAACTGTTTTTT,CASRARTGKGNEKLFF
TRBV30,TRBD1,TRBJ1-1,NA,TGTGCCTGGAGGAAGGACAGGGGGAACACTGAAGCTTTCTTT,CAWRKDRGNTEAFF
TRBV7-9,TRBD1,TRBJ1-1,once,TGTGCCAGCAGAAAAAACAGGGGGTCGGCCGGATTGAACACTGAAGCTTTCTTT,CASRKNRGSAGLNTEAFF
TRBV19,TRBD1,TRBJ2-6,NA,TGTGCCAGTAACGACAGGGGGCTCTCTGGGGCCAACGTCCTGACTTTC,CASNDRGLSGANVLTF
TRBV10-3,TRBD2,TRBJ2-5,once,TGTGCCATCAGTGAACTAGCGGGGGGGAAAGAGACCCAGTACTTC,CAISELAGGKETQYF